This T cell receptor beta chain was recovered during a study of cytomegalovirus exposure and HLA in healthy donors. Study outcomes and limitations: The majority of TCR sequences were rare, yet some public TCRs appeared in many donors.

Regarding donors, all were healthy bone marrow donors. Germline trimming cut 7 bases from V and 1 base from J; bases unmatched to any gene: 4. The CDR3 covers 13 residues. CDR1 and CDR2 (germline): MNHNS, SASEGT. A note on this clone: Its antigen is not known.

The PCR used 60 Vbeta and 13 Jbeta primers. Clones were read by immunoSEQ multiplex PCR, and TCRdb kept only the in-frame ones, dropping some. The profile shows 100,000 to 150,000 clones, 78% of them singletons. This clonotype was sampled from a man aged 25-40 years in good health and CMV-seropositive. Sequenced sample: PBMCs. The chain couples TRBV6-1 to TRBJ2-7, with TRBD2 identical over 7 bases. CDR3: CASISGASYEQYF. The CDR3 coding sequence is TGTGCCAGCATAAGCGGGGCTTCCTACGAGCAGTACTTC.